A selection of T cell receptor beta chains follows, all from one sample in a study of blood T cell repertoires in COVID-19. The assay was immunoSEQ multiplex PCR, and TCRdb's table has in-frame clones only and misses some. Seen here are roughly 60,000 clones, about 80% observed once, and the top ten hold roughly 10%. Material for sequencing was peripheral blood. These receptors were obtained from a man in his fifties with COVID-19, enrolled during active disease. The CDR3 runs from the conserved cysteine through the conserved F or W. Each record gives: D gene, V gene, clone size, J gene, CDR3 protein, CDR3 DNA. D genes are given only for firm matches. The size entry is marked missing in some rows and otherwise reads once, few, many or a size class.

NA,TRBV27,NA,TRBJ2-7,CASSPSSVGPYEQYF,TGTGCCAGCAGTCCCTCGAGCGTGGGGCCTTACGAGCAGTACTTC
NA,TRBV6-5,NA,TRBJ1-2,CASSDPRDTVYGYTF,TGTGCCAGCAGCGATCCTCGGGACACCGTATATGGCTACACCTTC
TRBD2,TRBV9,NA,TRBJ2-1,CASSTSGRIDEQFF,TGTGCCAGCAGCACAAGCGGGAGGATAGATGAGCAGTTCTTC
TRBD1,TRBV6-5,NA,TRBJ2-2,CASSYAGQGRTGELFF,TGTGCCAGCAGTTACGCCGGACAGGGTAGGACCGGGGAGCTGTTTTTT
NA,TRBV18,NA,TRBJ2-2,CASSPAGGTGELFF,TGTGCCAGCTCACCGGCCGGCGGCACCGGGGAGCTGTTTTTT
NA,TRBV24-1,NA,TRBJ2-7,CAPRREENPYEQYF,TGTGCCCCCAGAAGAGAAGAAAATCCTTACGAGCAGTACTTC
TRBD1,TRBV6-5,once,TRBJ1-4,CASSYSRTGNEKLFF,TGTGCCAGCAGTTACTCGCGGACAGGGAATGAAAAACTGTTTTTT
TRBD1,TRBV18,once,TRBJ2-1,CASSPNRGWGFNEQFF,TGTGCCAGCTCACCCAACAGGGGTTGGGGTTTTAATGAGCAGTTCTTC
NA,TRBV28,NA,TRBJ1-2,CASSLGQHYGYTF,TGTGCCAGCAGTCTCGGACAGCACTATGGCTACACCTTC
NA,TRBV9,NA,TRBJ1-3,CASRRTASGNTIYF,TGTGCCAGCCGTCGGACAGCCTCTGGAAACACCATATATTTT
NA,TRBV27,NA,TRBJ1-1,CARGEGTNTEAFF,TGTGCCAGGGGGGAGGGTACGAACACTGAAGCTTTCTTT
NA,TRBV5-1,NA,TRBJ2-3,CASSLGLVGGTDTQYF,TGCGCCAGCAGCTTGGGACTTGTGGGAGGCACAGATACGCAGTATTTT
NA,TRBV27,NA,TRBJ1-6,CASSWAGSYSPLHF,TGTGCCAGCAGTTGGGCAGGGTCCTATTCACCCCTCCACTTT
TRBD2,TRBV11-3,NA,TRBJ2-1,CASSPASGSYNEQFF,TGTGCCAGCAGCCCCGCTAGCGGCAGCTACAATGAGCAGTTCTTC
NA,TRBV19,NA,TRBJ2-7,CASSIDGSEQYF,TGTGCCAGTAGTATAGATGGCAGCGAGCAGTACTTC
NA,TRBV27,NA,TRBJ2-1,CASSLRGNEQFF,TGTGCCAGCAGTTTACGGGGAAATGAGCAGTTCTTC
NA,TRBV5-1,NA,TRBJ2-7,CASSPTGTSSYEQYF,TGCGCCAGCAGCCCCACCGGGACATCGTCCTACGAGCAGTACTTC
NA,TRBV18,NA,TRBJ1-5,CASSPSSGDSNQPQHF,TGTGCCAGCTCACCATCGAGCGGCGATAGCAATCAGCCCCAGCATTTT
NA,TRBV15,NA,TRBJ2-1,CATSRPGTNDNEQFF,TGTGCCACCAGCAGACCCGGGACAAACGACAATGAGCAGTTCTTC
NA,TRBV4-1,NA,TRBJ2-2,CASSQEVARLNTGELFF,TGCGCCAGCAGCCAAGAGGTAGCACGGTTGAACACCGGGGAGCTGTTTTTT
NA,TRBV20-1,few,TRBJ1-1,CSAKQNEAFF,TGCAGTGCCAAACAGAATGAAGCTTTCTTT
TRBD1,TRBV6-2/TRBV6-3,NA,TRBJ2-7,CASSSGTGGYEQYF,TGTGCCAGCAGTTCCGGGACAGGAGGCTACGAGCAGTACTTC
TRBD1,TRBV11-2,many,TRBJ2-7,CASGTGTGLNEQYF,TGTGCCAGCGGCACCGGGACAGGGCTGAACGAGCAGTACTTC
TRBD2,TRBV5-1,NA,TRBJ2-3,CASSSSGTSTDTQYF,TGCGCCAGCAGCTCGAGCGGGACTAGCACAGATACGCAGTATTTT
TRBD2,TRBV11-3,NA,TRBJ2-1,CASSLDLSGTLRGVYNEQFF,TGTGCCAGCAGCTTAGACCTTAGCGGGACGCTTAGGGGGGTATACAATGAGCAGTTCTTC
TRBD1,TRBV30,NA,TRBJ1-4,CAWSKTGEAEKLFF,TGTGCCTGGAGTAAGACAGGGGAAGCTGAAAAACTGTTTTTT
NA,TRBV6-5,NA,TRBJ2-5,CASRAGARPAQYF,TGTGCCAGCAGGGCGGGGGCCCGCCCGGCCCAGTACTTC
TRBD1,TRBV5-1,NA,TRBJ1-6,CASSERGQGYNSPLHF,TGCGCCAGCAGCGAAAGGGGACAGGGATATAATTCACCCCTCCACTTT
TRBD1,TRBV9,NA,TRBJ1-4,CASSVARTGGGEKLFF,TGTGCCAGCAGCGTAGCCCGGACAGGGGGTGGTGAAAAACTGTTTTTT